This TCR beta chain was captured in a study of blood T cell repertoires in COVID-19. For the study at large: Sites in the United States, Italy and Spain provided acute and convalescent COVID-19 samples. T cells, B-cell-depleted T cells, or PBMCs provided the cDNA or gDNA that served as material.

J was trimmed by 6 bases and V by 6 bases; bases with no gene match: 12. The CDR3 sequence is 15 residues long. Looked up from germline, CDR1 is WSHSY and CDR2 is SAAADI. As processed by the authors: Quantification of nucleated cells was approximated via reference gene primer amplification. TCRdb's copy holds only in-frame clones and misses some; the assay was immunoSEQ multiplex PCR. D and trimming come from the DNA, and the V and J calls and clone size come from that table. The repertoire has approximately 200,000 clones, around 85% of them found once; the top ten carry roughly 5%. This rearrangement joins TRBV10-2 to TRBJ1-2, with TRBD1 identical over 8 bases. The specimen was peripheral blood. The sequence came from a human donor in a cohort sampled during active COVID-19. Written as DNA, the CDR3 is TGCGCCAGCAGCTCGAACCAGGGGGCGCTTAATGGCTACACCTTC. This translates into CASSSNQGALNGYTF.